These 16 T cell receptor beta chains came from one sample sequenced in a study of CD8 T cells in ankylosing spondylitis. Each CDR3 protein gets one entry after TCRdb re-called the 5' RACE reads with MiXCR. This table holds 750,000 to 850,000 distinct CDR3 sequences, roughly 12% found once. Study observations and caveats: In ankylosing spondylitis blood, a motif of several highly homologous TCR beta variants appeared characteristic.

What these receptors recognize is not known. Sequences were obtained from blood, either unsorted or a sorted T cell fraction (not recorded which). These receptors all come from a male donor with ankylosing spondylitis.

The chain joins TRBV7-2 to TRBJ2-1, with D possibly being TRBD1 or TRBD2 (5 bases each). The CDR3 extends over 17 amino acids. Germline CDR1 and CDR2: SGHTA and FQGNSA. The V and J ends lost 5 bases and 4 bases respectively, with 21 bases between them. The CDR3 nucleotides read TGTGCCAGCAGCCGATTCCACCTAGGAGAGGGGTACAATGAGCAGTTCTTC. As protein: CASSRFHLGEGYNEQFF. The whole variable domain, remainder taken from reference TRBV7-2 and TRBJ2-1, is GAGVSQSPSNKVTEKGKDVELRCDPISGHTALYWYRQSLGQGLEFLIYFQGNSAPDKSGLPSDRFSAERTGGSVSTLTIQRTQQEDSAVYLCASSRFHLGEGYNEQFFGPGTRLTVL.

In this sample, this clonotype turned up many times. This chain joins TRBV7-2 and TRBJ1-3; D ambiguous. Trimming pared 1 base from V and 3 bases from J, leaving 4 bases between. Germline assignment: CDR1 SGHTA and CDR2 FQGNSA. The CDR3 sequence is 13 residues long. CDR3 sequence reads: CASSLGRGNTIYF. The CDR3 DNA is TGTGCCAGCAGCTTAGGACGTGGAAACACCATATATTTT.

Here the CDR3 reads CASSSPGTSSYNEQFF. CDR3 coding DNA: TGTGCCAGCAGCTCCCCCGGGACTTCCTCCTACAATGAGCAGTTCTTC. The chain is built from TRBV11-2 and TRBJ2-1, with D perhaps matching TRBD2 (6 bases). CDR3 length: 16 residues. Trimming took 4 bases from V and 0 from J, leaving 13 bases between them. Germline CDR1 and CDR2: SGHAT and FQNNGV.

This chain joins TRBV20-1 and TRBJ2-1, with D perhaps matching TRBD2 (5 bases). Trimming took off 3 bases at V and 7 bases at J, with 19 bases between the two ends. This CDR3 comprises 15 residues. CDR1 DFQATT and CDR2 SNEGSKA come from the germline V gene (reference sequence). CDR3 nucleotides: TGCAGTGCTAGTAGCCTAGCAAGGATGGGGAATGAGCAGTTCTTC. Amino acids: CSASSLARMGNEQFF.

This clonotype was counted a few times. V usage is TRBV24-1 and J usage is TRBJ1-2; 8 bases line up with TRBD1. The junction had 6 bases not matched to a gene; V was cut back by 4 bases and J by 6 bases. CDR3 length: 14 amino acids. From germline, CDR1 is KGHDR and CDR2 SFDVKD. The CDR3 sequence is CATSDPGTGDGYTF. CDR3 DNA: TGTGCCACCAGTGACCCCGGGACAGGCGATGGCTACACCTTC.

This clonotype was recorded at least ten times. The rearrangement uses TRBV5-1 and TRBJ1-1, with 9 bases identical to TRBD1. The CDR3 runs to 14 residues. The V and J ends lost 4 bases and 4 bases, in that order; junction bases with no gene match: 5. The germline gives CDR1 SGHRS, CDR2 YFSETQ. The DNA for the CDR3 is TGCGCCAGCAGCCCGGACAGGGGACTCACTGAAGCTTTCTTT. Its protein is CASSPDRGLTEAFF.

This clonotype appeared a few times. This chain connects TRBV7-2 to TRBJ2-1, with D possibly being TRBD2 (6 bases). The CDR3 extends over 12 amino acids. V was clipped by 2 bases and J by 15 bases, with 14 bases between them. Germline CDR1 and CDR2: SGHTA and FQGNSA. CDR3 DNA sequence: TGTGCCAGCAGCTTAATTGCGGGGTTGCCGTTCTTC. Translating it yields CASSLIAGLPFF.

This chain connects TRBV2 to TRBJ1-1; D call uncertain. CDR3 length equals 13 residues. With 8 bases removed from V and 1 base from J, the gap between germline ends came to 11 bases. In germline, CDR1 is SNHLY, CDR2 FYNNEI. CDR3 region: CASSPEGNTEAFF. In nucleotides, the CDR3 is TGTGCCAGCTCGCCGGAGGGGAACACTGAAGCTTTCTTT.

The genes are TRBV27 and TRBJ2-7, with TRBD2 as a possible D gene (5 bases). Trimming removed 3 bases from V and 2 bases from J, with 11 bases in between. The CDR3 consists of 14 residues. The germline gives CDR1 MNHEY, CDR2 SMNVEV (reference sequence). The CDR3 coding sequence is TGTGCCAGCAGTTTCATCGGGGAGACCTACGAGCAGTACTTC. It specifies CASSFIGETYEQYF.

This clonotype was counted a few times. The chain joins TRBV6-2 or TRBV6-3 to TRBJ2-5; TRBD2 agrees at 7 bases. This CDR3 has 14 residues. CDR1 is MNHEY and CDR2 is SVGEGT in the germline V gene. The junction had 8 bases not matched to a gene; V was cut back by 6 bases and J by 4 bases. The CDR3 nucleotides are TGTGCCAGCAGCCCTTCGGGAGGCCCAGAGACCCAGTACTTC. This encodes CASSPSGGPETQYF.

This clonotype appeared many times. J is TRBJ2-7 and V is TRBV29-1, with 12 bases aligning to TRBD2. The CDR3 length is 14 residues. The germline CDR1 and CDR2 sequences are SQVTM and ANQGSEA. V lost 5 bases to trimming and J lost 2 bases; unmatched junction nucleotides: 4. This CDR3 is CSVSGLAGTYEQYF. CDR3 coding DNA: TGCAGCGTTTCGGGACTAGCGGGTACCTACGAGCAGTACTTC.

In this sample, this clonotype turned up many times. The rearrangement uses TRBV5-1 and TRBJ1-2; D is unclear. Germline V gene data show CDR1 as SGHRS and CDR2 as YFSETQ. V was pared by 4 bases and J by 3 bases, with 13 bases between. The CDR3 is 14 amino acids. CDR3 nucleotides: TGCGCCAGCAGCACCCTAGGGAGGGACTATGGCTACACCTTC. As protein: CASSTLGRDYGYTF.

This chain links TRBV12-3 or TRBV12-4 with TRBJ1-1; D uncertain. The CDR3 loop spans 15 amino acids. Trimming took 0 bases from V and 5 from J, leaving 13 bases between them. CDR3 sequence (DNA): TGTGCCAGCAGTTTAGCCTTCAGATCATTTACTGAAGCTTTCTTT. Its translation: CASSLAFRSFTEAFF.

V usage is TRBV4-1 and J usage is TRBJ1-1, with a weak D call TRBD1 (5 bases). The V end was cut by 1 base, the J end by 1 base, with 10 bases between. In germline, CDR1 is MGHRA, CDR2 YSYEKL. CDR3 length: 15 amino acids. The CDR3: CASSQVSRENTEAFF. The CDR3 DNA sequence: TGCGCCAGCAGCCAAGTGAGCAGGGAGAACACTGAAGCTTTCTTT.

This clonotype was observed a few times. The V and J genes are TRBV20-1 and TRBJ2-1, with 16 nucleotides matching TRBD2. The CDR3 covers 15 residues. V lost 6 bases to trimming and J lost 9 bases; unmatched junction nucleotides: 8. Germline-derived CDR1 and CDR2 are DFQATT and SNEGSKA (reference sequence). The CDR3 region has the DNA TGCAGTGCCCTTGGGACTAGCGGGAGGGAGGGTGAGCAGTTCTTC. This codes for CSALGTSGREGEQFF.

The gene calls are TRBV6-1 and TRBJ2-3; TRBD2 aligns across 10 bases. Germline lookup yields CDR1 MNHNS and CDR2 SASEGT. CDR3 length: 15 residues. V lost 6 bases to trimming and J lost 1 base; unmatched junction nucleotides: 4. The DNA of the CDR3 is TGTGCCAGCAGGTGGACTAGCGGCGGCACAGATACGCAGTATTTT. Residues: CASRWTSGGTDTQYF.